The 24 T cell receptor beta chains given below trace back to one sample, sequenced in a study of CD8 T cells in ankylosing spondylitis. TCRdb redid the calling of the 5' RACE reads with MiXCR, one entry per CDR3 protein. The sample records around 130,000 distinct CDR3 sequences, about 6.5% being singletons. What was sequenced was blood, either unsorted or a sorted T cell fraction (not recorded which). The receptors come from a male donor with ankylosing spondylitis or in good health (not recorded which).

The sample holds many counts of this clonotype. The genes are TRBV20-1 and TRBJ2-7; 7 nucleotides match TRBD2. The germline CDR1 and CDR2 sequences are DFQATT and SNEGSKA (reference sequence). This CDR3 has 15 amino acids. The trim removed 0 bases at V and 4 bases at J, leaving 9 bases unmatched. Here the CDR3 DNA reads TGCAGTGCTAGAGACAAGCGGGGCGATTCTTACGAGCAGTACTTC. It translates to CSARDKRGDSYEQYF.

In this sample, this clonotype turned up many times. V is TRBV20-1 and J is TRBJ2-7, with 7 positions matching TRBD1. V lost 5 bases, J lost 6 bases, and 10 bases stayed unmatched. From germline, CDR1 is DFQATT and CDR2 SNEGSKA (reference sequence). This CDR3 is built from 13 residues. CDR3 bases: TGCAGTGCTCCCAAGACAGGGCGAAGCGAGCAGTACTTC. It codes for CSAPKTGRSEQYF.

This clonotype was picked up many times. The rearrangement joins TRBV7-3 to TRBJ2-3; 11 bases agree with TRBD2. This CDR3 contains 17 residues. In germline, CDR1 is SGHTA, CDR2 FQGTGA. J lost 2 bases, V lost 4 bases, and 8 bases had no gene match. For the CDR3, the DNA is TGTGCCAGCAGCTCCCGAGGGACTAGCGGTCCCACAGATACGCAGTATTTT. It is translated as CASSSRGTSGPTDTQYF. The variable domain in full, with the rest retrieved from reference TRBV7-3 and TRBJ2-3, is GAGVSQTPSNKVTEKGKYVELRCDPISGHTALYWYRQSLGQGPEFLIYFQGTGAADDSGLPNDRFFAVRPEGSVSTLKIQRTERGDSAVYLCASSSRGTSGPTDTQYFGPGTRLTVL.

Many counts were recorded for this clonotype. J is TRBJ2-7 and V is TRBV5-1, with 12 positions matching TRBD1. CDR1 and CDR2 (germline): SGHRS, YFSETQ. The V segment lost 7 bases and the J segment 6 bases; nucleotides outside the gene matches: 11. The CDR3 consists of 15 residues. The CDR3 DNA reads as TGCGCCAGCTGCCGGGACAGGGGGCAACTCGCCGAGCAGTACTTC. This encodes CASCRDRGQLAEQYF.

There are many counts of this clonotype. The rearrangement uses TRBV5-1 and TRBJ2-2; D not resolved. The CDR3 sequence is 15 residues long. Germline V gives CDR1 SGHRS, CDR2 YFSETQ. Trimming left V 0 bases short and J 1 base short, with 7 bases between. The CDR3, as DNA: TGCGCCAGCAGCTTGGTTAGGATGAACACCGGGGAGCTGTTTTTT. It codes for CASSLVRMNTGELFF.

This clonotype has just a few counts. The junction departs from the called germline gene at one end, perhaps through a read error. Here the CDR3 reads CCAREGSGGRNTGELFF. CDR3 bases: TGCTGTGCTAGAGAAGGTTCGGGGGGGCGTAACACCGGGGAGCTGTTTTTT. The chain recombines TRBV20-1 with TRBJ2-2; 8 positions match TRBD2. The CDR3 has 17 residues. CDR1 is DFQATT, CDR2 SNEGSKA, per germline (reference sequence).

Here the CDR3 reads CASSQIPPGQVSDTQYF. The CDR3 DNA reads TGTGCCAGCAGCCAGATACCCCCGGGACAGGTCTCAGATACGCAGTATTTT. This chain links TRBV7-6 with TRBJ2-3; 8 bases map to TRBD1. The CDR3 loop spans 17 amino acids. Germline CDR1 SGHVS, CDR2 FNYEAQ. V gave up 5 bases and J gave up 4 bases; unmatched junction bases: 14.

This clonotype was recorded at least ten times. J is TRBJ2-3 and V is TRBV7-2; D is unclear. V was shortened by 8 bases and J by 1 base, with 13 bases between the two germline ends. CDR3 length equals 14 residues. CDR1 SGHTA and CDR2 FQGNSA come from the germline V gene. The CDR3 is CASSTNPGTDTQYF. For the CDR3, the DNA is TGTGCCAGCTCTACGAATCCTGGCACAGATACGCAGTATTTT.

Points on this clonotype: The junction departs from germline at one end; a sequencing error may be responsible. J is TRBJ1-2 and V is TRBV5-5; the D is unclear. Germline assignment: CDR1 SGHKS and CDR2 YYEKEE (reference sequence). CDR3 length equals 11 residues. The CDR3 nucleotides read TGTGCCAGCAGCTCTGAGGGTGGCTACCCCTTC. Protein sequence: CASSSEGGYPF.

This clonotype was seen at least ten times. V usage is TRBV5-1 and J usage is TRBJ2-1, with 12 bases lining up with TRBD2. This CDR3 spans 17 amino acids. Germline lookup yields CDR1 SGHRS and CDR2 YFSETQ. V lost 0 bases and J lost 6; bases outside the gene matches: 7. The CDR3 coding sequence is TGCGCCAGCAGCTTGGCCCACGGGACTAGCGGGCCCAATGAGCAGTTCTTC. This translates into CASSLAHGTSGPNEQFF.

This clonotype was seen ten or more times. V and J are TRBV12-3 or TRBV12-4 and TRBJ2-1; the match to TRBD2 covers 7 bases. This CDR3 spans 14 amino acids. Trimming at V came to 11 bases and at J to 7 bases, leaving 14 bases not matched to a gene. The CDR3 spells CAGGRGYGDNEQFF. The CDR3 DNA follows: TGTGCCGGGGGGAGGGGTTACGGGGATAATGAGCAGTTCTTC.

This clonotype was detected only a few times. In nucleotides, the CDR3 is TGCGCCAGCGCCATCGGGCCTACCTGGGAGGAGACCCAGTACTTC. Its protein is CASAIGPTWEETQYF. J is TRBJ2-5 and V is TRBV5-1; D is perhaps TRBD2 (5 bases). The CDR3 is 15 residues long. Germline CDR1 SGHRS, CDR2 YFSETQ. The V end was cut by 7 bases, the J end by 5 bases, with 21 bases between.

The sample holds many counts of this clonotype. The gene calls are TRBV29-1 and TRBJ2-2; 9 bases are a match to TRBD2. The CDR3 is 17 amino acids. Per germline, CDR1 SQVTM and CDR2 ANQGSEA. J was trimmed by 3 bases and V by 7 bases; bases with no gene match: 15. The CDR3 DNA is TGCAGCGCCGAGGTGCTAGCGGGGTATGCGGACACCGGGGAGCTGTTTTTT. Translation gives CSAEVLAGYADTGELFF.

The sample holds many counts of this clonotype. The V and J genes are TRBV29-1 and TRBJ2-5; a possible D gene is TRBD1 (5 bases). This CDR3 spans 14 amino acids. The germline V gene encodes CDR1 SQVTM and CDR2 ANQGSEA. Trimming stripped 2 bases from V and 3 bases from J, with 13 bases between. In DNA, the CDR3 is TGCAGCGTTGAAACGCGGTGGGGCGAAGAGACCCAGTACTTC. This sequence encodes CSVETRWGEETQYF. Full variable domain (outside the CDR3, taken from reference TRBV29-1 and TRBJ2-5): SAVISQKPSRDICQRGTSLTIQCQVDSQVTMMFWYRQQPGQSLTLIATANQGSEATYESGFVIDKFPISRPNLTFSTLTVSNMSPEDSSIYLCSVETRWGEETQYFGPGTRLLVL.

There are many counts of this clonotype. For the CDR3, the DNA is TGTGCCACCCGGATGGGGGCGAGGGGCACAGATACGCAGTATTTT. Its translation is CATRMGARGTDTQYF. The J gene is TRBJ2-3, the V gene TRBV24-1; tentatively, D is TRBD1 (6 bases). The V gene's germline CDR1 is KGHDR and CDR2 SFDVKD. This CDR3 is 15 amino acids long. V lost 9 bases, J lost 1 base, and 16 bases lay in between.

This clonotype was recorded many times. The gene calls are TRBV28 and TRBJ2-5; 14 bases align to TRBD2. CDR3 length: 15 residues. Germline-derived CDR1 and CDR2 are MDHEN and SYDVKM. Trimming removed 5 bases from V and 5 bases from J; junction bases left unmatched: 4. CDR3 nucleotides: TGTGCCAGCAGTGAGGGACTAGCGGGAGTGGAGACCCAGTACTTC. Translation: CASSEGLAGVETQYF.

This clonotype showed up many times. The chain recombines TRBV28 with TRBJ1-5; TRBD1 aligns across 7 bases. Per the germline V gene, CDR1 is MDHEN and CDR2 is SYDVKM. The CDR3 runs to 13 residues. V dropped 6 bases and J dropped 9; count of bases not matched to a gene: 8. Here the CDR3 reads CASSGQAFWPQHF. The DNA of the CDR3 is TGTGCCAGCAGCGGACAGGCTTTCTGGCCCCAGCATTTT.

This clonotype was found many times. J is TRBJ2-1 and V is TRBV7-3; TRBD1 or TRBD2 may be the D gene (5 bases each). V was clipped by 1 base and J by 8 bases, with 18 bases between them. The CDR3 runs to 16 residues. Germline lookup yields CDR1 SGHTA and CDR2 FQGTGA. The CDR3: CASSLNPGLVFDEQFF. In DNA form, the CDR3 reads TGTGCCAGCAGCTTAAATCCGGGGCTTGTTTTCGATGAGCAGTTCTTC.

This clonotype was observed many times. V and J are TRBV18 and TRBJ1-2; tentative D call: TRBD1 (6 bases). The germline gives CDR1 KGHSH, CDR2 LQKENI. The length of the CDR3 is 15 residues. V was cut by 3 bases and J by 0 bases, with 11 bases left in between. The CDR3 coding sequence is TGTGCCAGCTCACCTGCCGGGACATCTAACTATGGCTACACCTTC. It is translated as CASSPAGTSNYGYTF. The full variable domain, with the rest looked up from reference TRBV18 and TRBJ1-2, is NAGVMQNPRHLVRRRGQEARLRCSPMKGHSHVYWYRQLPEEGLKFMVYLQKENIIDESGMPKERFSAEFPKEGPSILRIQQVVRGDSAAYFCASSPAGTSNYGYTFGSGTRLTVV.

This clonotype was counted many times. The chain combines TRBV9 with TRBJ1-6; D call uncertain. Germline V lookup: CDR1 SGDLS, CDR2 YYNGEE. The CDR3 covers 12 residues. The ends were cut back, 3 bases at V and 7 bases at J, with 5 bases in the middle. The CDR3 sequence: CASSEPNSPLHF. The CDR3 DNA reads TGTGCCAGCAGCGAGCCCAATTCACCCCTCCACTTT.

To note about this clonotype: At one boundary the junction diverges from the germline segment, which might be a read error. The rearrangement links TRBV3-1 to TRBJ2-4, with 7 bases aligning to TRBD1. The germline V gene encodes CDR1 LGHDT and CDR2 YNNKEL (reference sequence). The length of the CDR3 is 19 residues. Here the CDR3 DNA reads TGTGCCAGCACCCAAGCTGGGAACAGGGGCAGTGTGACCCAAAACATTCAGTACTTC. Protein: CASTQAGNRGSVTQNIQYF.

The table lists this clonotype with many counts. This rearrangement joins TRBV5-5 to TRBJ1-1; no clear D. Trimming cost V 1 base and J 3 bases, with 7 bases left between them. Germline-derived CDR1 and CDR2 are SGHKS and YYEKEE (reference sequence). This CDR3 is built from 13 residues. The CDR3 protein is CASSLSADTEAFF. Here the CDR3 DNA reads TGTGCCAGCAGCTTGTCCGCGGACACTGAAGCTTTCTTT. Full variable domain (rest looked up from reference TRBV5-5 and TRBJ1-1): DAGVTQSPTHLIKTRGQQVTLRCSPISGHKSVSWYQQVLGQGPQFIFQYYEKEERGRGNFPDRFSARQFPNYSSELNVNALLLGDSALYLCASSLSADTEAFFGQGTRLTVV.

The table lists this clonotype with many counts. The chain has TRBV4-2 and TRBJ2-7, with 10 bases lining up with TRBD2. CDR3 length: 18 residues. CDR1 is LGHNA, CDR2 YNFKEQ, per germline. V trimming: 0 bases; J trimming: 0 bases; junction bases outside the gene matches: 8. CDR3 DNA: TGTGCCAGCAGCCAAGATAGGACTAGCGGTGAACTCTCCTACGAGCAGTACTTC. Translated: CASSQDRTSGELSYEQYF.

This clonotype appeared many times. The chain links TRBV20-1 to TRBJ2-3; D not resolved. Per germline, CDR1 DFQATT and CDR2 SNEGSKA (reference sequence). V was pared by 3 bases and J by 5 bases, with 18 bases between. The CDR3 covers 15 residues. CDR3 in amino acids: CSARGAFPTVDTQYF. The DNA of the CDR3 is TGCAGTGCTAGGGGTGCATTTCCTACGGTAGATACGCAGTATTTT.